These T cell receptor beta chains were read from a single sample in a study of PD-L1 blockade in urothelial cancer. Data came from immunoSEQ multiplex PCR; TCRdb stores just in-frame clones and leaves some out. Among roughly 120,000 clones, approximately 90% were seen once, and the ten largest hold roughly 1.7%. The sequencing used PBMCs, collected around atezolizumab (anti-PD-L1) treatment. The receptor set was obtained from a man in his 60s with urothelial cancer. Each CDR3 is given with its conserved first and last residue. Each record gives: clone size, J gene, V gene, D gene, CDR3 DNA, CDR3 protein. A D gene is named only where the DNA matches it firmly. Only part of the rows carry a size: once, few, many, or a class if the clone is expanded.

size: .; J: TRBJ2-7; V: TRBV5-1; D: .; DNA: TGCGCCAGCAGCTCCAATACCGGGAGCCACGAGCAGTACTTC; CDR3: CASSSNTGSHEQYF
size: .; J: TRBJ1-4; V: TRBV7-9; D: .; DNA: TGTGCCAGCAGCTTAACGGGAGCAACTAATGAAAAACTGTTTTTT; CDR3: CASSLTGATNEKLFF
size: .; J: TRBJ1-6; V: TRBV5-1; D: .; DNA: TGCGCCAGCAGACGCATGGGGAGCTCCTATAATTCACCCCTCCACTTT; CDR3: CASRRMGSSYNSPLHF
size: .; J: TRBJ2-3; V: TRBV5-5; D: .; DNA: TGTGCCAGCAGCGCATTTCTAGGGGGTGGGACAGATACGCAGTATTTT; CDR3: CASSAFLGGGTDTQYF
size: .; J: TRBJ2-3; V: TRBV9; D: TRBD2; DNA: TGTGCCAGCAGCGTAGAACTAGCGGGAGGGCCCACAGATACGCAGTATTTT; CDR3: CASSVELAGGPTDTQYF
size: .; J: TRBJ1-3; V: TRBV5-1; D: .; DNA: TGCGCCAGCAGCTCGAGGGGGTTTGGAAACACCATATATTTT; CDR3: CASSSRGFGNTIYF
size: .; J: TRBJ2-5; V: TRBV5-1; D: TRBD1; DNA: TGCGCCAGCAGCATGACAGGGGAGACCCAGTACTTC; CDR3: CASSMTGETQYF
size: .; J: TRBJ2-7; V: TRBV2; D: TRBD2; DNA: TGTGCCAGCAGTGAAGGAGGACTAGCCCTCTACGAGCAGTACTTC; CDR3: CASSEGGLALYEQYF
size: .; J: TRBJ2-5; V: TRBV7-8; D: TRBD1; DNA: TGTGCCAGCAGTCTCCTGCAGGGGGCATGGGAGACCCAGTACTTC; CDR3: CASSLLQGAWETQYF
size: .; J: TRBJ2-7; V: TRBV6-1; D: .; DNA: TGTGCCAGCAGGGACCGGGGGTTGAGCTCCTACGAGCAGTACTTC; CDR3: CASRDRGLSSYEQYF
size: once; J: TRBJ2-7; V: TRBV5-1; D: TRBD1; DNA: TGCGCCAGCAGCTTGGCCCGGACAGGGGGGTCCGGGGGGTTTGGCGAGCAGTACTTC; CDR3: CASSLARTGGSGGFGEQYF
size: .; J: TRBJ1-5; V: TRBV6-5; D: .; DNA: TGTGCCAGCAGTTACCAGGGCAATCAGCCCCAGCATTTT; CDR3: CASSYQGNQPQHF
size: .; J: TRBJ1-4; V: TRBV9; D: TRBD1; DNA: TGTGCCAGCAGCGAAACAGGGGGCGGCGAAAAACTGTTTTTT; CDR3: CASSETGGGEKLFF
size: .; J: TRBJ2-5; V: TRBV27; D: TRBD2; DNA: TGTGCCAGCAGTTTATCACGGGAGGGGCAAGAGACCCAGTACTTC; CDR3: CASSLSREGQETQYF
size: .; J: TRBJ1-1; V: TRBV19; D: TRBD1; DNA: TGTGCCAGCAGACAGGGACATCTCACGGTGAACACTGAAGCTTTCTTT; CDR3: CASRQGHLTVNTEAFF
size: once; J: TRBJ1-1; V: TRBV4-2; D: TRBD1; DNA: TGTGCCAGCAGCCAAGGACAGGGACAGCCCACTGAAGCTTTCTTT; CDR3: CASSQGQGQPTEAFF
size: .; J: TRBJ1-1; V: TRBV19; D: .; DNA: TGTGCCAGTAGTATGGCGGGAGCGAACACTGAAGCTTTCTTT; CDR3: CASSMAGANTEAFF
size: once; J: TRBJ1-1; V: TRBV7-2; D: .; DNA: TGTGCCAGCAGCGCCAATGCTCCGGGGGAGAACACTGAAGCTTTCTTT; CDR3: CASSANAPGENTEAFF
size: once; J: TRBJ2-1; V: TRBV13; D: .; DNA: TGTGCCAGCAGTTACAGGAGCTCCTACAATGAGCAGTTCTTC; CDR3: CASSYRSSYNEQFF
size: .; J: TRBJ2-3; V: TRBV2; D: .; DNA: TGTGCCAGCACGTTGGAGGGCACCGCAACGCAGTATTTT; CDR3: CASTLEGTATQYF
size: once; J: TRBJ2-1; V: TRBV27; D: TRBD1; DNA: TGTGCCAGCAAGGACAGGCGCACACTTCCCTACAATGAGCAGTTCTTC; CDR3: CASKDRRTLPYNEQFF
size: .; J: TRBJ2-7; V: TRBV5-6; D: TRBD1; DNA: TGTGCCAGCAGCTTGAAGGGGGCCGGGACCTACGAGCAGTACTTC; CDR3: CASSLKGAGTYEQYF
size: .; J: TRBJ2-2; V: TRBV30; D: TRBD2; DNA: TGTGCCGAAGGACTAGCGGGTTACACCGGGGAGCTGTTTTTT; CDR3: CAEGLAGYTGELFF
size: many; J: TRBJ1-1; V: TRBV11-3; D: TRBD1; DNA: TGTGCCAGCAGCACCCGACAGGGCTTGAACACTGAAGCTTTCTTT; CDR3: CASSTRQGLNTEAFF
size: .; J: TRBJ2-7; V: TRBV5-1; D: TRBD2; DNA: TGCGCCAGCAGCTTAGTCTCTAGCGGGACCTCACACTACGAGCAGTACTTC; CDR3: CASSLVSSGTSHYEQYF
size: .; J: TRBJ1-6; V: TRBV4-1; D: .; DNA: TGCGCCAGCAGCCAGCGGGTCCAGGGGAATTCACCCCTCCACTTT; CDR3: CASSQRVQGNSPLHF
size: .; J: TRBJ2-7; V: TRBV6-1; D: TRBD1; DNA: TGTGCCAGCAGTGGCTGGGGACAGGGGGCCCTCATCGAGCAGTACTTC; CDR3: CASSGWGQGALIEQYF
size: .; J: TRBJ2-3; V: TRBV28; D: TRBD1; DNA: TGTGCCAGCAGTTCCGCCGGGTTAGCAGGGGGATCAGATACGCAGTATTTT; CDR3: CASSSAGLAGGSDTQYF
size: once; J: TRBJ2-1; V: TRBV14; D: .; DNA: TGTGCCAGCAGCCAGGCAACAGGGCTGGGTGAGCAGTTCTTC; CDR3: CASSQATGLGEQFF
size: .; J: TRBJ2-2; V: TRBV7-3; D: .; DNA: TGTGCCAGCAGCTCACAACAGGGCACCGGGGAGCTGTTTTTT; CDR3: CASSSQQGTGELFF
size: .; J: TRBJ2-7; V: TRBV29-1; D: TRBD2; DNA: TGCAGCGTTCTAGCGGGAGGGTCCGAGCAGTACTTC; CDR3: CSVLAGGSEQYF
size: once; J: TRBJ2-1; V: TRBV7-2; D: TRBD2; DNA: TGTGCCAGCAGAAAAGCCCTGACTAGCGGGGGGCGAAATGAGCAGTTCTTC; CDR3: CASRKALTSGGRNEQFF
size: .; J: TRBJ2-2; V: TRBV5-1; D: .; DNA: TGCGCCAGCAGCTTGTCAGGGGTAGGCGGGGAGCTGTTTTTT; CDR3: CASSLSGVGGELFF